This entry is about one TCR beta chain. This record comes from a study of cytomegalovirus exposure and HLA in healthy donors. Researchers ran the PCR with 60 Vbeta and 13 Jbeta primers. Assay used: immunoSEQ multiplex PCR; TCRdb lists only in-frame clones, some missing. The sample carries about 140,000 clones, 70% to 80% recorded once. This clonotype was obtained from a woman aged 45 to 65 in good health and CMV-seronegative. Sequenced: PBMCs.

CDR3 sequence (DNA): TGTGCCAGCGGAGCACAACCGAACACCGGGGAGCTGTTTTTT. It yields the protein CASGAQPNTGELFF. The genes are TRBV2 and TRBJ2-2, with D unclear. Trimming shortened V by 8 bases and J by 0 bases, and 10 bases separated the two germline ends. The length of the CDR3 is 14 residues. Germline lookup yields CDR1 SNHLY and CDR2 FYNNEI. Using reference TRBV2 and TRBJ2-2 for the parts outside the CDR3, the full variable domain is EPEVTQTPSHQVTQMGQEVILRCVPISNHLYFYWYRQILGQKVEFLVSFYNNEISEKSEIFDDQFSVERPDGSNFTLKIRSTKLEDSAMYFCASGAQPNTGELFFGEGSRLTVL.